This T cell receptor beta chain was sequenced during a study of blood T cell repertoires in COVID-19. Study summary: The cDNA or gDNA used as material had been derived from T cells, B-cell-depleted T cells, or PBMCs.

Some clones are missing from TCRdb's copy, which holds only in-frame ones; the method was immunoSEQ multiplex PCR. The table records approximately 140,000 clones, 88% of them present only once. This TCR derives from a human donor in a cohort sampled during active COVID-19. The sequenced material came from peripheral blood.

The CDR3 reads CASSRLAVNPRQYF. CDR3 sequence (DNA): TGTGCCAGCAGCAGACTAGCGGTCAACCCCAGGCAGTACTTC. The chain recombines TRBV6-2 or TRBV6-3 with TRBJ2-5; 9 bases map to TRBD2. V was pared by 6 bases and J by 11 bases, with 13 bases of the junction left unmatched. The CDR3 loop spans 14 amino acids. Per the germline V gene, CDR1 is MNHEY and CDR2 is SVGEGT.